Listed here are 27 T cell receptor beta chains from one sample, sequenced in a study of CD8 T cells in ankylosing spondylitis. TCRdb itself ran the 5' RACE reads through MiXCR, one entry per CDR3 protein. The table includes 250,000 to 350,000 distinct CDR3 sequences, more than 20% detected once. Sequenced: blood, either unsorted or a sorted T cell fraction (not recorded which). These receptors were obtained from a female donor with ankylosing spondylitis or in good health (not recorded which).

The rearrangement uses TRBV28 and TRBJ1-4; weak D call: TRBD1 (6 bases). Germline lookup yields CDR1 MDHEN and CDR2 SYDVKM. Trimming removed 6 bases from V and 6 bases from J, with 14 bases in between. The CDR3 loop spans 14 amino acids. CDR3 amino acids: CASSPDSGYEKLFF. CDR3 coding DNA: TGTGCCAGCAGCCCGGACAGCGGATATGAAAAACTGTTTTTT. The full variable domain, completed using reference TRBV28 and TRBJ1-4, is DVKVTQSSRYLVKRTGEKVFLECVQDMDHENMFWYRQDPGLGLRLIYFSYDVKMKEKGDIPEGYSVSREKKERFSLILESASTNQTSMYLCASSPDSGYEKLFFGSGTQLSVL.

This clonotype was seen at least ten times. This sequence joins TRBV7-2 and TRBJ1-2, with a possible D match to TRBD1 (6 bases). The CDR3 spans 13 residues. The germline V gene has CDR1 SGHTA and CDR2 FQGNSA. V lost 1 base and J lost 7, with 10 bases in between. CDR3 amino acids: CASSLDRAGGYTF. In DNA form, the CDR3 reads TGTGCCAGCAGCTTAGACAGGGCCGGTGGCTACACCTTC.

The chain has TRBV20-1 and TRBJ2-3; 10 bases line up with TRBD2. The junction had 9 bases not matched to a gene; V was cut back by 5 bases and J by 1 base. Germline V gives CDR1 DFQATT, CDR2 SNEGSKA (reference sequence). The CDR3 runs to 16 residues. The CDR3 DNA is TGCAGTGCTGGTGTGGGGAGCGGGAGGGGCACAGATACGCAGTATTTT. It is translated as CSAGVGSGRGTDTQYF.

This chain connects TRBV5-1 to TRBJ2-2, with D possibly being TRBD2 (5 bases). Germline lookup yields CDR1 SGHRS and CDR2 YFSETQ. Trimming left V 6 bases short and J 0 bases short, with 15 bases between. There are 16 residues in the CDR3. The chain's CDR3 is CASKVDPGTNTGELFF. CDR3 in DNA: TGCGCCAGCAAAGTCGACCCGGGGACGAACACCGGGGAGCTGTTTTTT.

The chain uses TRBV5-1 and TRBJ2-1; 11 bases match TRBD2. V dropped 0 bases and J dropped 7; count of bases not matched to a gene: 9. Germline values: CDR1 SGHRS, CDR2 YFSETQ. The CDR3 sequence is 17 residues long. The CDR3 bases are TGCGCCAGCAGCTTGGATGCAACTAGCGGGAGAGGGAATGAGCAGTTCTTC. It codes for CASSLDATSGRGNEQFF. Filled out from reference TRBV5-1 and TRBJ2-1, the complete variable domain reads KAGVTQTPRYLIKTRGQQVTLSCSPISGHRSVSWYQQTPGQGLQFLFEYFSETQRNKGNFPGRFSGRQFSNSRSEMNVSTLELGDSALYLCASSLDATSGRGNEQFFGPGTRLTVL.

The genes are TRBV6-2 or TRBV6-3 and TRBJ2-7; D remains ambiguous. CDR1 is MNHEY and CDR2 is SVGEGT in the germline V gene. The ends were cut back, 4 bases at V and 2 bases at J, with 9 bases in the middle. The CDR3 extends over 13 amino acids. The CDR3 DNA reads TGTGCCAGCAGTTCGACGGCAACCTACGAGCAGTACTTC. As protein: CASSSTATYEQYF.

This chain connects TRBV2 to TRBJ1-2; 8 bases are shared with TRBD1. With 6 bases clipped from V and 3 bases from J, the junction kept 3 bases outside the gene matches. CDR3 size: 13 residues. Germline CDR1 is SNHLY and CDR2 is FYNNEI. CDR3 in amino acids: CASSRQGYYGYTF. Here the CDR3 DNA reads TGTGCCAGCAGCCGACAGGGGTACTATGGCTACACCTTC.

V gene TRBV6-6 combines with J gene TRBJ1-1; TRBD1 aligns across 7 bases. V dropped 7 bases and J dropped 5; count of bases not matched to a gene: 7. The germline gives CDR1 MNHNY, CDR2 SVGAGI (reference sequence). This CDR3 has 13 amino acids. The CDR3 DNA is TGTGCCAGCATCAAGGGGGCGCGGACTGAAGCTTTCTTT. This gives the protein CASIKGARTEAFF.

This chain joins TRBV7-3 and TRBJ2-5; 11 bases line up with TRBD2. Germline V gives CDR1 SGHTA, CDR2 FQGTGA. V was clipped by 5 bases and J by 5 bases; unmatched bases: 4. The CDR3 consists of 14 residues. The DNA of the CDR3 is TGTGCCAGCAGCGTCACTAGCGGGAGTGAGACCCAGTACTTC. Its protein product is CASSVTSGSETQYF.

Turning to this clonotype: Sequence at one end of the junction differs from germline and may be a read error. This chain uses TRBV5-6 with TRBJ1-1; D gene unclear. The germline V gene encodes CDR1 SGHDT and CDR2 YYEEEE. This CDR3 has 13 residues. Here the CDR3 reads CASTPGLKTEAFF. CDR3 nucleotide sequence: TGTGCCAGCACCCCGGGCCTGAAAACTGAAGCTTTCTTT.

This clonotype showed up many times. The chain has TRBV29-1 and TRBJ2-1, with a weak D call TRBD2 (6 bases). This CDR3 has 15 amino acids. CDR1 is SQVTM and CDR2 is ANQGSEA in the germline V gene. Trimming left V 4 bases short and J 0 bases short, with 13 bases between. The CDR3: CSVALRESSYNEQFF. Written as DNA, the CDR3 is TGCAGCGTTGCTCTCCGGGAGAGCTCCTACAATGAGCAGTTCTTC.

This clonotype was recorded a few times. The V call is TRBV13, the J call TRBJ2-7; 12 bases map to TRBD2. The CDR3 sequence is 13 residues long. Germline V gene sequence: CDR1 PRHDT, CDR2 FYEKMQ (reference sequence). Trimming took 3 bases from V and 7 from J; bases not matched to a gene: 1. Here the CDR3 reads CASSLGLAGEQYF. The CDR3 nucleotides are TGTGCCAGCAGCTTGGGACTAGCGGGTGAGCAGTACTTC.

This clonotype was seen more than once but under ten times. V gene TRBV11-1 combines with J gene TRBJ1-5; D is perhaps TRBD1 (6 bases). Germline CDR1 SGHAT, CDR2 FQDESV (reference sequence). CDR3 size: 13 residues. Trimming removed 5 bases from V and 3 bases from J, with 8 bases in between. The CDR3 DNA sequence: TGTGCCAGCAGCCGGGGACACAATCAGCCCCAGCATTTT. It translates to CASSRGHNQPQHF. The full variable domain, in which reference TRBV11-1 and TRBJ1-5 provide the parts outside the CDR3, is EAEVAQSPRYKITEKSQAVAFWCDPISGHATLYWYRQILGQGPELLVQFQDESVVDDSQLPKDRFSAERLKGVDSTLKIQPAELGDSAMYLCASSRGHNQPQHFGDGTRLSIL.

The CDR3 DNA reads TGTGCCAGCAGCTTGAAACCAGCGAATACTAGCACAGATACGCAGTATTTT. Amino acid sequence: CASSLKPANTSTDTQYF. V gene TRBV7-6 combines with J gene TRBJ2-3; no firm D call. Between the trimmed V and J ends, which lost 3 bases and 0 bases, there was a span of 16 bases. The CDR3 has 17 amino acids. Germline V gene data show CDR1 as SGHVS and CDR2 as FNYEAQ.

The CDR3: CATSGGDYYGYTF. The CDR3 DNA follows: TGTGCCACCTCCGGGGGGGATTACTATGGCTACACCTTC. The rearrangement uses TRBV27 and TRBJ1-2, with D perhaps TRBD1 (5 bases). The CDR3 is 13 residues long. Trimming cost V 10 bases and J 3 bases, with 15 bases left between them. From germline, CDR1 is MNHEY and CDR2 SMNVEV (reference sequence).

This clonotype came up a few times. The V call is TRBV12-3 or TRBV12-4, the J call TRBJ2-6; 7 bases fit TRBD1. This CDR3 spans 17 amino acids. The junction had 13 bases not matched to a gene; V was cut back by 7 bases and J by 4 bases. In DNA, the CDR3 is TGTGCCAGCACTAGCCCCCGGACAGGATCAGGGGCCAACGTCCTGACTTTC. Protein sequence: CASTSPRTGSGANVLTF.

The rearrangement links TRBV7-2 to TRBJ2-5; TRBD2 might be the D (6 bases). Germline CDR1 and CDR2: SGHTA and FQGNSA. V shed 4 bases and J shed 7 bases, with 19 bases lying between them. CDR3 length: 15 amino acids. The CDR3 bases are TGTGCCAGCAGCTGGCAGCGTGACCCCGGGGGGACCCAGTACTTC. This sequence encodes CASSWQRDPGGTQYF.

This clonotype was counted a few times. In DNA, the CDR3 is TGTGCCAGCAGCCCCGCCTCCACACAAAACAGGGGAGCGGGCCGGGGCGAGCAGTTCTTC. This encodes CASSPASTQNRGAGRGEQFF. The rearrangement uses TRBV9 and TRBJ2-1; D possibly corresponds to TRBD1 (7 bases). Trimming took 4 bases from V and 10 from J, leaving 36 bases between them. The CDR3 sequence is 20 residues long. Looked up from germline, CDR1 is SGDLS and CDR2 is YYNGEE.

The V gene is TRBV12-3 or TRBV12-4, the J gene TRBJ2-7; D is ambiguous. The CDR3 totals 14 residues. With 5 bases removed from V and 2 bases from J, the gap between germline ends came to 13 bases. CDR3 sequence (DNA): TGTGCCAGCAGTCTATCCCGAGTTCCCTACGAGCAGTACTTC. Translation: CASSLSRVPYEQYF.

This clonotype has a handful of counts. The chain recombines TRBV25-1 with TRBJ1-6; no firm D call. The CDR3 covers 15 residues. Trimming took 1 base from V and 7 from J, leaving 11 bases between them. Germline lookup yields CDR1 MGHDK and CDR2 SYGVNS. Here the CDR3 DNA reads TGTGCCAGCAGTGAATCAACCCCGAGGAATTCACCCCTCCACTTT. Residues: CASSESTPRNSPLHF.

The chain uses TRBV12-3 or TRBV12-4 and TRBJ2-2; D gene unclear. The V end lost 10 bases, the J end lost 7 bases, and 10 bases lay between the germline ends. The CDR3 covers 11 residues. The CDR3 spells CATLLRGELFF. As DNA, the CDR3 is TGTGCCACTTTACTACGCGGGGAGCTGTTTTTT.

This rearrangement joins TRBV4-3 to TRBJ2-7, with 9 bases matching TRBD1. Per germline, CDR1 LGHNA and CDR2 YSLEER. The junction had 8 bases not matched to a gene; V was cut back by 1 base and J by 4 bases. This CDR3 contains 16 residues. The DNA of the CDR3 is TGCGCCAGCAGCCAAGCCGGGACAGGGAGGGGATACGAGCAGTACTTC. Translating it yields CASSQAGTGRGYEQYF.

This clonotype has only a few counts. This CDR3 reads CASSPLLREQYF. The CDR3 nucleotides are TGTGCCAGCAGTCCCCTCCTGAGGGAGCAGTACTTC. This rearrangement joins TRBV6-6 to TRBJ2-7; no definite D call. The CDR3 covers 12 residues. Germline values: CDR1 MNHNY, CDR2 SVGAGI (reference sequence). V lost 5 bases and J 7 bases, leaving 12 bases between the germline ends.

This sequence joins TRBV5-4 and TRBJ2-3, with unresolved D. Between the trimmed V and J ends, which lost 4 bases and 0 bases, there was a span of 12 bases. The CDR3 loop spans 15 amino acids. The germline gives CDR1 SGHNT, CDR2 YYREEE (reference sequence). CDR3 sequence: CASSKDQASTDTQYF. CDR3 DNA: TGTGCCAGCAGCAAGGACCAAGCTAGCACAGATACGCAGTATTTT.

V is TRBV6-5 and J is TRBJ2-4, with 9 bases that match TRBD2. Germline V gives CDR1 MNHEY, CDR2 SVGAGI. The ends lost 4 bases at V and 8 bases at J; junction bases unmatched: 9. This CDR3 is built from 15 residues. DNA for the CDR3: TGTGCCAGCAGTTCAACGCGGGAGGGCCGCGACATTCAGTACTTC. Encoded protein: CASSSTREGRDIQYF.

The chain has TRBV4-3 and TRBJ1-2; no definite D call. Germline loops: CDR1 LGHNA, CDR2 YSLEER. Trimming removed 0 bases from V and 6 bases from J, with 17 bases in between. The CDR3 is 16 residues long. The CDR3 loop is CASSQDLGRLINGYTF. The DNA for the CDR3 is TGCGCCAGCAGCCAAGATCTTGGGCGTTTAATTAATGGCTACACCTTC.

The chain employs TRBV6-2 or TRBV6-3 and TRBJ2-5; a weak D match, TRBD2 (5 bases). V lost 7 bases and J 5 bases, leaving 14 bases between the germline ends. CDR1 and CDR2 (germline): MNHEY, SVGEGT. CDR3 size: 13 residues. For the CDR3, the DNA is TGTGCCAGCATGGAGGCAGTTCGGGAGACCCAGTACTTC. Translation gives CASMEAVRETQYF.